Below, one T cell receptor (beta chain) is given with its context. Its antigen is undetermined. The data originate from a study of cytomegalovirus exposure and HLA in healthy donors. Whole-study results and caveats: A few chains tied to CMV proved CMV antigen-specific in vitro.

Trimming stripped 11 bases from V and 4 bases from J, with 25 bases between. CDR1 is LNHDA and CDR2 is SQIVND in the germline V gene (reference sequence). The CDR3 spans 16 residues. The donors were members of the validation cohort comprising approximately 110 subjects, separate from the approximately 700-subject first cohort. Method: immunoSEQ multiplex PCR; TCRdb's copy keeps in-frame clones and lacks some. The sample consists of 70,000 or so clones, roughly 92% of them appearing once. The sequenced material came from PBMCs. The clonotype was recovered from a woman under 30 in good health and CMV-seropositive. This chain links TRBV19 with TRBJ2-3, with D possibly being TRBD2 (5 bases). CDR3 nucleotide sequence: TGTGCCCCCAGGAGGCCCCGACCTGGGGAGTCAGATACGCAGTATTTT. This translates into CAPRRPRPGESDTQYF.